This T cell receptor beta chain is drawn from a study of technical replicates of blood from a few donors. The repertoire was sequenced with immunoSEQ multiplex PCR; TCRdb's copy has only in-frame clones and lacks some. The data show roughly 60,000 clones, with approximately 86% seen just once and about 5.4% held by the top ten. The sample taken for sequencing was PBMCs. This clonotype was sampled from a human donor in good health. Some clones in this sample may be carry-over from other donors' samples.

CDR3 protein: CASSTDRLAKNIQYF. CDR3 coding DNA: TGTGCCAGCAGTACCGACAGGCTAGCCAAAAACATTCAGTACTTC. The rearrangement links TRBV7-9 to TRBJ2-4; D possibly corresponds to TRBD1 (6 bases). This CDR3 spans 15 amino acids. V was pared by 6 bases and J by 0 bases, with 12 bases between. CDR1 is SEHNR and CDR2 is FQNEAQ in the germline V gene (reference sequence).